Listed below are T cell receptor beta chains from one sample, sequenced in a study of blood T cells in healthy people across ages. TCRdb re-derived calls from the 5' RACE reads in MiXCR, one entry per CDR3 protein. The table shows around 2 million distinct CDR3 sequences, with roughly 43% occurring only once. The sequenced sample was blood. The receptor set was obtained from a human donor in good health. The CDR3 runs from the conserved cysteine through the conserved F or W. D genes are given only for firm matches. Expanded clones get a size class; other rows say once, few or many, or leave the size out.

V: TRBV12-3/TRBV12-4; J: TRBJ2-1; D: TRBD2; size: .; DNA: TGTGCCATTACGACTAGCGGGGGCTACAATGAGCAGTTCTTC; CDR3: CAITTSGGYNEQFF
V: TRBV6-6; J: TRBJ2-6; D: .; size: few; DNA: TGTGCCAGCAGGGAGATAGCTGGGGCCAACGTCCTGACTTTC; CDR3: CASREIAGANVLTF
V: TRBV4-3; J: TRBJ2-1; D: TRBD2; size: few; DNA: TGCGCCAGCAACCTCGACCCTACCGGGACTAGGGGCAATGAGCAGTTCTTC; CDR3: CASNLDPTGTRGNEQFF
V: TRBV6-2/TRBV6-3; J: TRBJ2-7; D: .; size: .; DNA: TGTGCCGGCAAGTGGGCAGGGTACTACGAGCAGTACTTC; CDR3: CAGKWAGYYEQYF
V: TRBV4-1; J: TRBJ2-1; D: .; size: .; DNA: TGCGCCAGCAGCCCTCGCCTGACTTCTTCATTATACAATGAGCAGTTCTTC; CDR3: CASSPRLTSSLYNEQFF
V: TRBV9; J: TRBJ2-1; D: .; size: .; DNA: TGTGCCAGCAGCCTTAGAGGGCAGGGAGGCAACAATGAGCAGTTCTTC; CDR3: CASSLRGQGGNNEQFF
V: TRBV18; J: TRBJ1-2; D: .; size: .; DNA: TGTGCCAGCTCACCACGAAGGACAGATGGCTACACCTTC; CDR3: CASSPRRTDGYTF
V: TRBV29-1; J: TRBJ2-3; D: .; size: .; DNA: TGCAGCGTTGCCGGCAGGGCGGCGGTAAAGCAGTATTTT; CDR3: CSVAGRAAVKQYF
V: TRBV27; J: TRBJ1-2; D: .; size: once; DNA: TGTGCCAGCAGGTTTGGACACGACTATGGCTACACCTTC; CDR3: CASRFGHDYGYTF
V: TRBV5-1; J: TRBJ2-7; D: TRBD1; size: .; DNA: TGCGCCAGCAGCGGCGGGACAGGAGCTTCCTACGAGCAGTACTTC; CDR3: CASSGGTGASYEQYF
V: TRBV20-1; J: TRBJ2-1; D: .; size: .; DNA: TGCAGTGCTAGTCCCCTTTACAATGAGCAGTTCTTC; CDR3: CSASPLYNEQFF
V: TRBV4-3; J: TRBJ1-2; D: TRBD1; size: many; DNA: TGCGCCAGCAGCCAAGTTCCGGACAGGGCAGGCTACACCTTC; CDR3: CASSQVPDRAGYTF
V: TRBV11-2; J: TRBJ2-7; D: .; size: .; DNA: TGTGCCGGCAGCTGGGGGGAGGCGTCCTACGAGCAGTACTTC; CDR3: CAGSWGEASYEQYF
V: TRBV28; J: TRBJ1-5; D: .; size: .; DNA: TGTGCCAGCAGTTTCTCGGAGTTGGTTGGGTGGGGGCAGCCCCAGCATTTT; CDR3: CASSFSELVGWGQPQHF
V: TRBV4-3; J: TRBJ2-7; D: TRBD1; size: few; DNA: TGCGCCAGCAGCCAGGGCGGAGGCAGGGGGCTGTACGAGCAGTACTTC; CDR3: CASSQGGGRGLYEQYF
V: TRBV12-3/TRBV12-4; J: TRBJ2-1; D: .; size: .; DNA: TGTGCCAGCAGTTTCGGTCCGGATGAGCAGTTCTTC; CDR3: CASSFGPDEQFF
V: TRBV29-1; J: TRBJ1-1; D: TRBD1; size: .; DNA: TGCAGCACGGGTTCCACAGGGGAAGTAGCTTTCTTT; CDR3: CSTGSTGEVAFF
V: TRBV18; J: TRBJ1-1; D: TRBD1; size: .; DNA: TGTGCCAGCTCACCAATCAGGGGGCGCGAAGCTTTCTTT; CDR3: CASSPIRGREAFF
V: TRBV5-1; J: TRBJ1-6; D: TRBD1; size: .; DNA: TGCGCCGGCAGCTTGGAGGGACAGGGGGCTATCTTTTCACCCCTCCACTTT; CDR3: CAGSLEGQGAIFSPLHF
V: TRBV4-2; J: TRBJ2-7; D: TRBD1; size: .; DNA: TGTGCCAGCAGCCCTTCCACAGGGGGCCCCTACGAGCAGTACTTC; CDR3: CASSPSTGGPYEQYF
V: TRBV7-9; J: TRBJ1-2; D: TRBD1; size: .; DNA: TGTGCCAGCAGCTACCGGGACAGTAATGGCTACACCTTC; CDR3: CASSYRDSNGYTF
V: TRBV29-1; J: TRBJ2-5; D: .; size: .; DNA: TGCAGCGTTGAGGACACCTACCAAGAGACCCAGTACTTC; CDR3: CSVEDTYQETQYF
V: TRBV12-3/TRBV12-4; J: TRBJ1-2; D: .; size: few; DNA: TGTGCCAGCAGTTTTAACTCTTTTAACTATGGCTACACCTTC; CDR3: CASSFNSFNYGYTF
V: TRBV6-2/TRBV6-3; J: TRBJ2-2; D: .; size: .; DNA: TGTGCCAGCACCCAATCCGGGAACGGGGAGCTGTTTTTT; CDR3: CASTQSGNGELFF
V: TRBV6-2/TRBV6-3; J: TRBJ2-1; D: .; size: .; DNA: TGTGCCAGCAGTGCGGGGGCCCACTCCTACGAGCAGTTCTTC; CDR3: CASSAGAHSYEQFF
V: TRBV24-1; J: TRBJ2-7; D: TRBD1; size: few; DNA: TGTGCCACCAGTGCGGGACAGGGTCTTGGCGAGCAGTACTTC; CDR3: CATSAGQGLGEQYF
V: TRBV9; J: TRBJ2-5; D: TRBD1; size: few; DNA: TGTGCCAGCAGCGTTGGCAGGGGGATGGAGACCCAGTACTTC; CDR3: CASSVGRGMETQYF
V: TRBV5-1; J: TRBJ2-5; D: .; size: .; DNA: TGCGCCAGCAAGACCCAGGGGAGTTTAGAGACCCAGTACTTC; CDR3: CASKTQGSLETQYF
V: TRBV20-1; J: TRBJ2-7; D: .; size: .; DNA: TGCAGTGCTAGAGTGCCGGGAGCTAAGGAGTACTTC; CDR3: CSARVPGAKEYF
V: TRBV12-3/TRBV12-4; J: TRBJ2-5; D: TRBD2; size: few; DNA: TGTGCCAGCAGTTTAGCGCAAACTAGCGGGAACCAAGAGACCCAGTACTTC; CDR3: CASSLAQTSGNQETQYF
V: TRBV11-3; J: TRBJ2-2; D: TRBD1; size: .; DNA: TGTGCCAGCAGCCCAGGGGGACATAACGCAGAGGACACCGGGGAGCTGTTTTTT; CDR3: CASSPGGHNAEDTGELFF
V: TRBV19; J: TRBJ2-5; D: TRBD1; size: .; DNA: TGCGCCAGTAGAATAGTGGCACAGAACAGGGGGACCCAGTACTTC; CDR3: CASRIVAQNRGTQYF
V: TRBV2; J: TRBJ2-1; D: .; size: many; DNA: TGTGCCAGCAGTGCATGGAATGAGCAGTTCTTC; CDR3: CASSAWNEQFF
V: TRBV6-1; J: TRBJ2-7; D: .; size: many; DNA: TGTGCCAGCACCAGTATGGGCAGTGCTACCTACGAGCAGTACTTC; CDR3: CASTSMGSATYEQYF
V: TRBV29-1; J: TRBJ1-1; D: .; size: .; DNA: TGCGGCGTTATTACTGTACAGGGAGGGGCTGAAGCTTTCTTT; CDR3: CGVITVQGGAEAFF
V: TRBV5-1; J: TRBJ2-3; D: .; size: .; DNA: TGCGCCAGCAGCCCCGACGGGGAAGGCACAGATACGCAGTATTTT; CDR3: CASSPDGEGTDTQYF
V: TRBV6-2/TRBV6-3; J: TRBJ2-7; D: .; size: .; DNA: TGTGCCAGCAGGCCAACGTCCGAGTCCGAGCAGTACTTC; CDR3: CASRPTSESEQYF
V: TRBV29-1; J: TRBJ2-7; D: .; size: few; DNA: TGCAGCGTCGGGGACTCCTACTACGAGCAGTACTTC; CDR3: CSVGDSYYEQYF
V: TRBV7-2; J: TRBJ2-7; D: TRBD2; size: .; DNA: TGTGCCAGCAGCTTAAGCGGGGCGCGAGGCCACGAGCAGTACTTC; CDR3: CASSLSGARGHEQYF